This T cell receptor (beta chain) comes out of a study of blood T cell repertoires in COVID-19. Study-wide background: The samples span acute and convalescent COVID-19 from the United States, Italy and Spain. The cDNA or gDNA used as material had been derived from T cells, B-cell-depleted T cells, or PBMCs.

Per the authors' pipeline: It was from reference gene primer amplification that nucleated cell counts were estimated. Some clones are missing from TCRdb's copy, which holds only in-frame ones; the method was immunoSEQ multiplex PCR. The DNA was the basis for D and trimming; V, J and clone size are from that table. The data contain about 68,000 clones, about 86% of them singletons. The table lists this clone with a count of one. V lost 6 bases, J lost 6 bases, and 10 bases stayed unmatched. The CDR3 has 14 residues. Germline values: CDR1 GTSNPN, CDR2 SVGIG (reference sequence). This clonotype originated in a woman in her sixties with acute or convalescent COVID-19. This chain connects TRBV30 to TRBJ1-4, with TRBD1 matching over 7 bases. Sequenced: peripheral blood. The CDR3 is CACIRQGTHEKLFF. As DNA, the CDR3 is TGTGCCTGTATCCGACAGGGAACGCATGAAAAACTGTTTTTT.